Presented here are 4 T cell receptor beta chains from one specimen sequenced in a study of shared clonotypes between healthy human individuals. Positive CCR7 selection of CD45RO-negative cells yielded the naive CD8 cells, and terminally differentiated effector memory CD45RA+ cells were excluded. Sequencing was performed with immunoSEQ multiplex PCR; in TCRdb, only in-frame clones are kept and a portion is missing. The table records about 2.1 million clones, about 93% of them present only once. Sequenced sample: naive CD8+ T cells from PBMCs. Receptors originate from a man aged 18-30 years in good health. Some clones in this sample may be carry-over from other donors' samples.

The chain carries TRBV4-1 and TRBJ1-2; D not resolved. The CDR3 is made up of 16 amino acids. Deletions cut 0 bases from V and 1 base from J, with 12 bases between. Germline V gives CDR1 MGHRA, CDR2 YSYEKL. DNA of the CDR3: TGCGCCAGCAGCCAAGATGGTTCCGGCCTTAACTATGGCTACACCTTC. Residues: CASSQDGSGLNYGYTF.

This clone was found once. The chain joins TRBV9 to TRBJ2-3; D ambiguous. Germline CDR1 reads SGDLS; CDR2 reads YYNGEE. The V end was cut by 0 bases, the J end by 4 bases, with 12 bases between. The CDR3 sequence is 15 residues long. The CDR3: CASSVVGTVADTQYF. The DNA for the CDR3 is TGTGCCAGCAGCGTAGTTGGCACAGTCGCAGATACGCAGTATTTT.

The CDR3 spells CASSYTSGEYNEQFF. The CDR3 DNA reads TGTGCCAGCAGCTATACTAGCGGGGAGTACAATGAGCAGTTCTTC. The J gene is TRBJ2-1, the V gene TRBV11-2, with 10 positions matching TRBD2. This CDR3 contains 15 residues. V shed 4 bases and J 4 bases; nucleotides not matched to a gene: 4. The germline V gene encodes CDR1 SGHAT and CDR2 FQNNGV.

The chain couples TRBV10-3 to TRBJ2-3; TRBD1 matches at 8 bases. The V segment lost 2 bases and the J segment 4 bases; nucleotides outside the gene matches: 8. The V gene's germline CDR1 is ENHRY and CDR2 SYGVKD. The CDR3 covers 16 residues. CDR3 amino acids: CAISENRQGQADTQYF. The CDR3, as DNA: TGTGCCATCAGTGAGAACCGACAGGGGCAGGCAGATACGCAGTATTTT.